Below are 24 T cell receptor beta chains sequenced from a single sample in a study of blood T cell repertoires in COVID-19. Profiling relied on immunoSEQ multiplex PCR, and the TCRdb table lists in-frame clones only, not all of them. The sample holds 250,000 to 350,000 clones, roughly 83% seen once. Source material: peripheral blood. The source is a human donor with COVID-19, enrolled during active disease. The donor label of this sample is uncertain.

This sequence joins TRBV7-2 and TRBJ2-5; 7 bases align to TRBD1. Trimming took 5 bases from V and 2 from J; bases not matched to a gene: 8. This CDR3 is built from 15 residues. Germline loops: CDR1 SGHTA, CDR2 FQGNSA. CDR3 sequence: CASSQVGQIQETQYF. CDR3 in DNA: TGTGCCAGCAGCCAGGTGGGACAGATACAAGAGACCCAGTACTTC.

The rearrangement uses TRBV2 and TRBJ2-3; maybe TRBD1 (7 bases). The CDR3 covers 16 residues. V was cut by 5 bases and J by 3 bases, with 18 bases left in between. Germline CDR1 and CDR2: SNHLY and FYNNEI. CDR3 protein: CASSSGQGGTTDTQYF. The CDR3 bases are TGTGCCAGCAGTTCCGGCCAGGGGGGTACGACAGATACGCAGTATTTT.

The rearrangement uses TRBV30 and TRBJ1-5; 8 nucleotides match TRBD1. The CDR3 is 13 amino acids. Trimming cost V 4 bases and J 8 bases; bases outside gene matches: 7. The V gene's germline CDR1 is GTSNPN and CDR2 SVGIG (reference sequence). This CDR3 reads CAWNGQGDEPQHF. CDR3 nucleotides: TGTGCCTGGAATGGACAGGGAGATGAGCCCCAGCATTTT.

The CDR3: CASSQVSGLPLHF. The CDR3 DNA sequence: TGTGCCAGCAGCCAAGTGTCAGGTCTTCCCCTCCACTTT. J is TRBJ1-6 and V is TRBV14; no clear D gene. The V gene's germline CDR1 is SGHDN and CDR2 FVKESK. The germline V and J ends were trimmed by 1 base and 13 bases, with 11 bases remaining between them. This CDR3 comprises 13 residues. The variable domain in full, with the rest retrieved from reference TRBV14 and TRBJ1-6, is EAGVTQFPSHSVIEKGQTVTLRCDPISGHDNLYWYRRVMGKEIKFLLHFVKESKQDESGMPNNRFLAERTGGTYSTLKVQPAELEDSGVYFCASSQVSGLPLHFGNGTRLTVT.

This sequence joins TRBV11-2 and TRBJ2-7; 10 bases line up with TRBD2. V lost 5 bases and J lost 2; bases outside the gene matches: 9. CDR1 and CDR2 from the germline V gene are SGHAT and FQNNGV. This CDR3 region has 16 residues. The DNA for the CDR3 is TGTGCCAGCAGCCTAGCCGGACTAGCGGCCCCCTACGAGCAGTACTTC. It encodes CASSLAGLAAPYEQYF. Using reference TRBV11-2 and TRBJ2-7 for the parts outside the CDR3, the full variable domain is EAGVAQSPRYKIIEKRQSVAFWCNPISGHATLYWYQQILGQGPKLLIQFQNNGVVDDSQLPKDRFSAERLKGVDSTLKIQPAKLEDSAVYLCASSLAGLAAPYEQYFGPGTRLTVT.

This chain uses TRBV7-9 with TRBJ2-5; TRBD2 matches at 8 bases. CDR1 is SEHNR and CDR2 is FQNEAQ in the germline V gene (reference sequence). After removal of 5 bases from V and 5 bases from J, the junction contained 4 bases not matched to a gene. The length of the CDR3 is 13 residues. CDR3 bases: TGTGCCAGCAGCCGGGGGGGGCTGGAGACCCAGTACTTC. It specifies CASSRGGLETQYF.

This chain links TRBV7-9 with TRBJ1-5; weak D call: TRBD1 (5 bases). Germline CDR1 and CDR2: SEHNR and FQNEAQ (reference sequence). The length of the CDR3 is 13 residues. The germline V and J ends were trimmed by 8 bases and 7 bases, with 15 bases remaining between them. The CDR3 reads CASSGGAEQPQHF. CDR3 DNA: TGTGCCAGCTCGGGGGGAGCGGAGCAGCCCCAGCATTTT.

The rearrangement joins TRBV3-1 (or the pseudogene TRBV3-2) to TRBJ2-5; 8 positions agree with TRBD2. V shed 0 bases and J 5 bases; nucleotides not matched to a gene: 14. Germline CDR1 and CDR2: LGHDT and YNNKEL (reference sequence). The CDR3 has 18 residues. The CDR3 reads CASSQDLRRTGGSETQYF. For the CDR3, the DNA is TGTGCCAGCAGCCAAGATCTACGCAGAACGGGAGGGTCGGAGACCCAGTACTTC.

This sequence joins TRBV10-3 and TRBJ2-1, with TRBD2 matching over 8 bases. CDR1 and CDR2 from the germline V gene are ENHRY and SYGVKD. The CDR3 loop spans 12 amino acids. J lost 9 bases, V lost 5 bases, and 3 bases had no gene match. The CDR3 reads CAISSGGGEQFF. CDR3 DNA sequence: TGTGCCATCAGTTCGGGAGGGGGTGAGCAGTTCTTC.

The rearrangement joins TRBV7-2 to TRBJ2-3, with TRBD2 identical over 8 bases. In germline, CDR1 is SGHTA, CDR2 FQGNSA. The CDR3 covers 16 residues. V trimming: 1 base; J trimming: 4 bases; junction bases outside the gene matches: 7. CDR3 bases: TGTGCCAGCAGCTTAGGAATGCGGGGGGCGGCAGATACGCAGTATTTT. Translated, it gives CASSLGMRGAADTQYF. Complete variable domain (other parts from reference TRBV7-2 and TRBJ2-3): GAGVSQSPSNKVTEKGKDVELRCDPISGHTALYWYRQSLGQGLEFLIYFQGNSAPDKSGLPSDRFSAERTGGSVSTLTIQRTQQEDSAVYLCASSLGMRGAADTQYFGPGTRLTVL.

The chain employs TRBV5-4 and TRBJ2-1; D not certain. Trimming cost V 3 bases and J 0 bases, with 13 bases left between them. The germline CDR1 and CDR2 sequences are SGHNT and YYREEE (reference sequence). This CDR3 has 16 residues. CDR3 protein: CASSSAPSRSYNEQFF. The CDR3 DNA is TGTGCCAGCAGCTCGGCTCCTAGTCGCTCCTACAATGAGCAGTTCTTC.

The chain has TRBV3-1 (or the pseudogene TRBV3-2) and TRBJ1-5, with D maybe TRBD1 (5 bases). The CDR3 runs to 14 residues. CDR1 is LGHDT, CDR2 YNNKEL, per germline (reference sequence). Trimming took off 5 bases at V and 4 bases at J, with 12 bases between the two ends. The CDR3 bases are TGTGCCAGCAGCGGGGCGTACAGTAATCAGCCCCAGCATTTT. This encodes CASSGAYSNQPQHF.

This chain connects TRBV6-5 to TRBJ1-6; D gene uncertain. Germline CDR1 is MNHEY and CDR2 is SVGAGI. V gave up 4 bases and J gave up 8 bases, with 6 bases separating them. The CDR3 has 12 residues. The CDR3 here is CASSWSDSPLHF. The CDR3 DNA reads as TGTGCCAGCAGTTGGTCGGATTCACCCCTCCACTTT.

The chain links TRBV28 to TRBJ1-2; the D gene is possibly TRBD1 (6 bases). The CDR3 has 14 residues. V lost 2 bases, J lost 4 bases, and 11 bases lay in between. Germline assignment: CDR1 MDHEN and CDR2 SYDVKM. The CDR3 region is CASSLGQGTYGYTF. Written as DNA, the CDR3 is TGTGCCAGCAGTTTAGGCCAGGGGACCTATGGCTACACCTTC.

About this clone itself: Relative to the germline gene, one junction end is altered; a read error may explain this. The chain couples TRBV3-1 (or the pseudogene TRBV3-2) to TRBJ2-1, with 13 bases fitting TRBD2. The CDR3 is 14 amino acids. In germline, CDR1 is LGHDT, CDR2 YNNKEL (reference sequence). CDR3 residues: CASTPGTSGNGQFF. CDR3 DNA sequence: TGTGCCAGCACACCCGGGACTAGCGGGAATGGGCAGTTCTTC.

The gene calls are TRBV11-2 and TRBJ2-7, with 8 nucleotides matching TRBD2. The V and J ends lost 1 base and 6 bases, in that order; junction bases with no gene match: 8. The germline CDR1 and CDR2 sequences are SGHAT and FQNNGV. The CDR3 contains 15 residues. CDR3 amino acids: CASSLGALAGFEQYF. The CDR3 DNA is TGTGCCAGCAGCTTAGGGGCCCTAGCGGGCTTCGAGCAGTACTTC. Complete variable domain (other parts from reference TRBV11-2 and TRBJ2-7): EAGVAQSPRYKIIEKRQSVAFWCNPISGHATLYWYQQILGQGPKLLIQFQNNGVVDDSQLPKDRFSAERLKGVDSTLKIQPAKLEDSAVYLCASSLGALAGFEQYFGPGTRLTVT.

The chain combines TRBV19 with TRBJ2-4; 10 bases are a match to TRBD1. The V gene's germline CDR1 is LNHDA and CDR2 SQIVND (reference sequence). V lost 4 bases, J lost 8 bases, and 11 bases stayed unmatched. The CDR3 spans 16 residues. The CDR3: CASSRPGQGSGDIQYF. The CDR3 DNA reads TGTGCCAGTAGTAGACCGGGACAGGGGTCGGGGGACATTCAGTACTTC. The whole variable domain, filled in from reference TRBV19 and TRBJ2-4, reads DGGITQSPKYLFRKEGQNVTLSCEQNLNHDAMYWYRQDPGQGLRLIYYSQIVNDFQKGDIAEGYSVSREKKESFPLTVTSAQKNPTAFYLCASSRPGQGSGDIQYFGAGTRLSVL.

This clone has just one count. This chain uses TRBV7-2 with TRBJ2-5; D perhaps matches TRBD2 (5 bases). V lost 3 bases, J lost 5 bases, and 19 bases lay in between. Germline lookup yields CDR1 SGHTA and CDR2 FQGNSA. The CDR3 totals 16 residues. CDR3 in DNA: TGTGCCAGCAGCTTCATTGGTCGAGGGCCGGGGGAGACCCAGTACTTC. Amino acid sequence: CASSFIGRGPGETQYF.

This chain uses TRBV24-1 with TRBJ2-2, with 12 bases identical to TRBD2. J was trimmed by 8 bases and V by 5 bases; bases with no gene match: 17. Germline values: CDR1 KGHDR, CDR2 SFDVKD. The CDR3 consists of 19 residues. The CDR3 DNA is TGTGCCACCAGTGTTGACCCTGGACTAGCGGGATCTGTAACTGGGGAGCTGTTTTTT. Translating it yields CATSVDPGLAGSVTGELFF.

This rearrangement joins TRBV5-1 to TRBJ2-3; D is perhaps TRBD1 (6 bases). Trimming stripped 4 bases from V and 2 bases from J, with 20 bases between. The CDR3 length is 17 residues. Per the germline V gene, CDR1 is SGHRS and CDR2 is YFSETQ. CDR3 sequence: CASSPGGTLTNTDTQYF. For the CDR3, the DNA is TGCGCCAGCAGCCCAGGTGGGACACTAACCAACACAGATACGCAGTATTTT.

This rearrangement joins TRBV28 to TRBJ2-7; 7 bases fit TRBD1. The CDR3 contains 13 residues. The V and J ends lost 7 bases and 2 bases, in that order; junction bases with no gene match: 5. CDR1 is MDHEN and CDR2 is SYDVKM in the germline V gene. The CDR3 DNA sequence: TGTGCCAGCAACTCGGGACAGCCCTACGAGCAGTACTTC. Translating gives CASNSGQPYEQYF.

The chain carries TRBV6-5 and TRBJ1-2; TRBD1 matches at 7 bases. Germline values: CDR1 MNHEY, CDR2 SVGAGI. Germline trimming cut 4 bases from V and 7 bases from J; bases unmatched to any gene: 12. This CDR3 comprises 15 residues. The CDR3 loop reads CASSSPGQPIAGYTF. For the CDR3, the DNA is TGTGCCAGCAGTTCACCGGGACAGCCCATAGCTGGCTACACCTTC.

The chain has TRBV5-1 and TRBJ2-3; TRBD2 matches 9 bases. The CDR3 covers 17 residues. Losses at the gene ends were 4 bases for V and 1 base for J; bases not matched to a gene: 10. Germline V gene lookup returns CDR1 SGHRS and CDR2 YFSETQ. This chain's CDR3 is CASSLEVAGGGTDTQYF. As DNA, the CDR3 is TGCGCCAGCAGCCTGGAGGTTGCGGGAGGGGGCACAGATACGCAGTATTTT.

The V and J genes are TRBV28 and TRBJ1-1, with 7 bases fitting TRBD1. The V gene's germline CDR1 is MDHEN and CDR2 SYDVKM. After removal of 6 bases from V and 4 bases from J, the junction contained 8 bases not matched to a gene. This CDR3 has 14 amino acids. CDR3 sequence reads: CASSTPGQITEAFF. DNA of the CDR3: TGTGCCAGCAGCACCCCGGGACAGATCACTGAAGCTTTCTTT.